This T cell receptor beta chain stems from a study of T cell responses to AZD1222 COVID-19 vaccine. For this clone: Its target is unknown.

Study findings and constraints: The donor cohort was predominantly white British with a female majority, and clonal diversity may have been underestimated. Vaccine-associated CD4 TCRs ranged over spike, dominating at 160-218 and 743-854. Among AZD1222 vaccinees, only 5 to 7 were seropositive at baseline. Elevations in Spike-specific TCR breadth and depth followed administration of two AZD1222 doses.

Clones were read by immunoSEQ multiplex PCR, and TCRdb kept only the in-frame ones, dropping some. The data contain some 140,000 clones, less than 95% of them singletons. The sequence was obtained from an adult in good health. Sequencing used peripheral blood, obtained on day 0 of AZD1222 vaccination.

The CDR3 sequence is CASSLGITASSYNEQFF. The CDR3 DNA follows: TGCGCCAGCAGCTTGGGGATTACGGCCAGCTCCTACAATGAGCAGTTCTTC. The chain recombines TRBV5-1 with TRBJ2-1; D ambiguous. V lost 0 bases, J lost 0 bases, and 13 bases lay in between. This CDR3 contains 17 residues. Germline CDR1 SGHRS, CDR2 YFSETQ. Based on the CDR3 plus reference TRBV5-1 and TRBJ2-1, the full variable domain is KAGVTQTPRYLIKTRGQQVTLSCSPISGHRSVSWYQQTPGQGLQFLFEYFSETQRNKGNFPGRFSGRQFSNSRSEMNVSTLELGDSALYLCASSLGITASSYNEQFFGPGTRLTVL.